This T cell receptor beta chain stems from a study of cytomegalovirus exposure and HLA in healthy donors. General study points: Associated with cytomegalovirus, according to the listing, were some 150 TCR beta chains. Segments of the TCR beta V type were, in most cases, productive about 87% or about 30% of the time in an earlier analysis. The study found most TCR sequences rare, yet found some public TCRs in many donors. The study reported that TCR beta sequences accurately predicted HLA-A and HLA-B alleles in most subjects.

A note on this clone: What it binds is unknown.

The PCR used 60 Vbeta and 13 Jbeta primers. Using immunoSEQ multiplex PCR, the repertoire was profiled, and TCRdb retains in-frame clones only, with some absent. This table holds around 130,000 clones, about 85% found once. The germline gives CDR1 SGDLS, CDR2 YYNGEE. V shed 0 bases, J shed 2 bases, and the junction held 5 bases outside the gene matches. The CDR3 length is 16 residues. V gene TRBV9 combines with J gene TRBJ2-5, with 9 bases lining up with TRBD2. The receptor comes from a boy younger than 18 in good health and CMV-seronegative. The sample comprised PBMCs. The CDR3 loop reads CASSVGQAGGQETQYF. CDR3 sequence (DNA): TGTGCCAGCAGCGTAGGGCAAGCGGGGGGACAAGAGACCCAGTACTTC.